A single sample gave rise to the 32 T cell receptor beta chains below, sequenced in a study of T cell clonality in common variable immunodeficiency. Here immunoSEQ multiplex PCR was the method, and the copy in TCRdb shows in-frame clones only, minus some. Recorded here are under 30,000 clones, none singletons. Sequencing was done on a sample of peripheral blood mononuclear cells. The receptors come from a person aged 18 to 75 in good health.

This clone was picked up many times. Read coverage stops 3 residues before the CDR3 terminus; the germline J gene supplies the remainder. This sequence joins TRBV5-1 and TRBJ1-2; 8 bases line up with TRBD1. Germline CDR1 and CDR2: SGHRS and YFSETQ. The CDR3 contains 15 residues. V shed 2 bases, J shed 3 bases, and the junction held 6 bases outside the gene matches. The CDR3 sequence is CASSFTPQGDYGYTF. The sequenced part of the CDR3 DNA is TGCGCCAGCAGCTTTACCCCACAGGGGGACTATGGC.

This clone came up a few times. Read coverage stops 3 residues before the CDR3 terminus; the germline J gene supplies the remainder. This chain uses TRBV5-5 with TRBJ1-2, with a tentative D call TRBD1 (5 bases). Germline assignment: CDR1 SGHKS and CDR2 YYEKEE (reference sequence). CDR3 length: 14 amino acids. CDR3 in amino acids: CASSLSVRDSGYTF. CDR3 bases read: TGTGCCAGCAGCTTGAGTGTCAGGGATAGCGGC. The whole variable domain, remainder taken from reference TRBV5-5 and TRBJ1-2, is DAGVTQSPTHLIKTRGQQVTLRCSPISGHKSVSWYQQVLGQGPQFIFQYYEKEERGRGNFPDRFSARQFPNYSSELNVNALLLGDSALYLCASSLSVRDSGYTFGSGTRLTVV.

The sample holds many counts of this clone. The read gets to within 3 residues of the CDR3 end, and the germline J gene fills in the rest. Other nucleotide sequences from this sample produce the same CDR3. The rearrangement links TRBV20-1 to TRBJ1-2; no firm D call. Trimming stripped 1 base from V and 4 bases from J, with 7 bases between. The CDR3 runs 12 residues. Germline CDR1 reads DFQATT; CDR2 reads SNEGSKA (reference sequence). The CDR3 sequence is CSARGAPYGYTF. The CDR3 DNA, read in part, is TGCAGTGCTAGAGGGGCCCCCTATGGC.

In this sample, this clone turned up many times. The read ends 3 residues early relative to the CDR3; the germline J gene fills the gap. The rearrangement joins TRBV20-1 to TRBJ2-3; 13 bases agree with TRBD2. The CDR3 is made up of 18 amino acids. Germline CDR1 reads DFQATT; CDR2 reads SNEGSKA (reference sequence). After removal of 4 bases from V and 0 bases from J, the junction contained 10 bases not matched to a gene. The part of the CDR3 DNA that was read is TGCAGTGCTAATGGACTAGCGGGGGCCCTTACTAGCACAGATACG. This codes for CSANGLAGALTSTDT. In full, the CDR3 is CSANGLAGALTSTDTQYF.

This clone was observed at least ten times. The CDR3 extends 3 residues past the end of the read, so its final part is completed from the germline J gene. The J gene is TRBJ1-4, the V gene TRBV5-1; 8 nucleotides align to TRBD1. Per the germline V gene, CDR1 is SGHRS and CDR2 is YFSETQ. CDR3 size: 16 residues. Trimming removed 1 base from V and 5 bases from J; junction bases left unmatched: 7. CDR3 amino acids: CASSLPGGQANEKLFF. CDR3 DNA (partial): TGCGCCAGCAGCTTGCCAGGGGGACAGGCCAATGAAAAA.

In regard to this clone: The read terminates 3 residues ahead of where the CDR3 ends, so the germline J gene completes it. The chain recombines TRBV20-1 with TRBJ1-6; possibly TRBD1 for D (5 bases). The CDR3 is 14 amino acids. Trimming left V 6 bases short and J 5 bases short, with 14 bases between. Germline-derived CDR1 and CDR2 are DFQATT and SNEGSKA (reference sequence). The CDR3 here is CSAQDGRDNSPLHF. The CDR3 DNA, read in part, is TGCAGTGCACAGGACGGGAGGGATAATTCACCC.

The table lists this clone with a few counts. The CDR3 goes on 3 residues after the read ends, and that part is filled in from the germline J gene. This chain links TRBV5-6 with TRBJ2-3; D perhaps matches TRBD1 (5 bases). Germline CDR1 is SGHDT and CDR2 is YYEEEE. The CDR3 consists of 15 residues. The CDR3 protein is CASSYVGAGEETQYF. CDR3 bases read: TGTGCCAGCAGCTACGTAGGGGCCGGAGAGGAGACG.

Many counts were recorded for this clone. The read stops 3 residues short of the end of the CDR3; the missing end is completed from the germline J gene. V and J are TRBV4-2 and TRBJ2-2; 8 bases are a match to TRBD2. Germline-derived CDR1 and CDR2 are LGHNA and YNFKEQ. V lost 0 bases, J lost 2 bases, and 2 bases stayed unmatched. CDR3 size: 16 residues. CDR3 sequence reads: CASSQDGGANTGELFF. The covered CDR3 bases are TGTGCCAGCAGCCAAGACGGGGGGGCAAACACCGGGGAG.

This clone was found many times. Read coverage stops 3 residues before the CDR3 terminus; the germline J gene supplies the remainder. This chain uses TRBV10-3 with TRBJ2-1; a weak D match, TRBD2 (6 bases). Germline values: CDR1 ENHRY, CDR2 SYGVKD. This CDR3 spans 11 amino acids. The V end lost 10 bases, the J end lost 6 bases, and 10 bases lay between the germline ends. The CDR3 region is CATRDFNEQFF. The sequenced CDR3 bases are TGTGCCACCCGGGACTTCAATGAG.

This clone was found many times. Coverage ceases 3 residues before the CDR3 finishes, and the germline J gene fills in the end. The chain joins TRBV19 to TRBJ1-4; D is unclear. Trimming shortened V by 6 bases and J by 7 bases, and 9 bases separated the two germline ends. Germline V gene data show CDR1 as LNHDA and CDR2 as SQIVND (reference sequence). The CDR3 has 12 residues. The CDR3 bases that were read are TGTGCCAGTAGGGGCCGAGGTGAAAAA. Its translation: CASRGRGEK. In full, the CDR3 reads CASRGRGEKLFF.

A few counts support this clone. The sequenced part of the CDR3 DNA is TGTGCCAGCTTTCGGGGCGGGGGGGGCACAGATACG. Its protein is CASFRGGGGTDT. The whole CDR3 protein is CASFRGGGGTDTQYF. The chain uses TRBV7-2 and TRBJ2-3; 9 bases are a match to TRBD2. The read gets to within 3 residues of the CDR3 end, and the germline J gene fills in the rest. Germline V gives CDR1 SGHTA, CDR2 FQGNSA. V lost 8 bases, J lost 1 base, and 7 bases stayed unmatched. CDR3 length: 15 residues.

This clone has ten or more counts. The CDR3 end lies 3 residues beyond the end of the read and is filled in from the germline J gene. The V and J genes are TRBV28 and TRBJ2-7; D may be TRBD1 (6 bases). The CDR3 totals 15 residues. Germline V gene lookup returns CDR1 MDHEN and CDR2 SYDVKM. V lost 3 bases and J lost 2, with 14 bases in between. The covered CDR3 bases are TGTGCCAGCAGTTTGCCGGTGACAGGAGCCTACGAG. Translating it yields CASSLPVTGAYE. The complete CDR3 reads CASSLPVTGAYEQYF.

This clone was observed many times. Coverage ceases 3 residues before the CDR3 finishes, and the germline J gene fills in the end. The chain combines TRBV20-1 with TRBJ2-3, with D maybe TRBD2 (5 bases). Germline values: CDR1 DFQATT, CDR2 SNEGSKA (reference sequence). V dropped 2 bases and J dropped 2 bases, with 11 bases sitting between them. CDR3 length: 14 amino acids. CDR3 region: CSARSLAITDTQYF. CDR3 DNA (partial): TGCAGTGCTAGATCGCTAGCAATCACAGATACG.

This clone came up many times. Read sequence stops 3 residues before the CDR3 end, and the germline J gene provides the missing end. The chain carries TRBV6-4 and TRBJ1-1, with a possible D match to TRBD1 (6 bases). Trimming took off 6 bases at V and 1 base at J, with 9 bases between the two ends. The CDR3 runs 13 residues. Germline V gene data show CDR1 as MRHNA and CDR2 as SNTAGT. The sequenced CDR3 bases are TGTGCCAGCAGCCCACAGGGGAACACTGAA. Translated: CASSPQGNTE. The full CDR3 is CASSPQGNTEAFF.

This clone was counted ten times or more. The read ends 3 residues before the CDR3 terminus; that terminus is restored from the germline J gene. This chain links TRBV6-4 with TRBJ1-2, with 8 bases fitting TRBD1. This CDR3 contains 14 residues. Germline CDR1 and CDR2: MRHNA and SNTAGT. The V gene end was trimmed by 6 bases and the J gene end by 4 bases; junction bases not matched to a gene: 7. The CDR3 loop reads CASSRTGNGYGYTF. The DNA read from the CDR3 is TGTGCCAGCAGCCGGACAGGGAATGGCTATGGC.

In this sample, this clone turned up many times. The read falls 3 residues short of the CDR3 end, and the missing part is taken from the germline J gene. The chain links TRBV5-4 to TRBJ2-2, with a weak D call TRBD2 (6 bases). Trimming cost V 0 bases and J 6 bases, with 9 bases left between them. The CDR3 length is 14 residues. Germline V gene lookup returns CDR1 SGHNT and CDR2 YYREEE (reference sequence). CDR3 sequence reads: CASSLEAGSGELFF. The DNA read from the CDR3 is TGTGCCAGCAGCTTGGAGGCGGGGTCCGGGGAG.

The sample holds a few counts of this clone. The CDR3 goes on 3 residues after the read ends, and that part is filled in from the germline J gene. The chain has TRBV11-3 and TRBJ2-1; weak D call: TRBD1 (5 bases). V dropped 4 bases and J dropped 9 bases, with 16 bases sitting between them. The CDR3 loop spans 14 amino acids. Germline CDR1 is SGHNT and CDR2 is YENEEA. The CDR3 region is CASSSNDRAREQFF. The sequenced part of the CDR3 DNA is TGTGCCAGCAGCTCAAACGACAGAGCCCGTGAG.

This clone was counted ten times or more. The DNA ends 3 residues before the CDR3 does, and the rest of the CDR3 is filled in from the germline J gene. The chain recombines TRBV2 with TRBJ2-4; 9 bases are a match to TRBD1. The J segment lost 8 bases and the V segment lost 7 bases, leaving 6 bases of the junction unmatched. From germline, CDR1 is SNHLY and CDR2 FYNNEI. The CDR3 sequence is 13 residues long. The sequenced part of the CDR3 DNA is TGTGCCAGCACCGCGGGACAGGGCGACATT. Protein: CASTAGQGDI. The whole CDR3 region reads CASTAGQGDIQYF.

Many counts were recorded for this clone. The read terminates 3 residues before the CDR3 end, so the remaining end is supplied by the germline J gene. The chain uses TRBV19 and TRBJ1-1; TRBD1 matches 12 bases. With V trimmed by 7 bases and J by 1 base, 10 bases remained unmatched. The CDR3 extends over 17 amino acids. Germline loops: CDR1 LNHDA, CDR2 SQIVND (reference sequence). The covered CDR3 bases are TGTGCCAGTACCCCTGGGACAGGGGGCGTCGAGAACACTGAA. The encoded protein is CASTPGTGGVENTE. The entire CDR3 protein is CASTPGTGGVENTEAFF. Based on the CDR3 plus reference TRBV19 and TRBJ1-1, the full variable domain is DGGITQSPKYLFRKEGQNVTLSCEQNLNHDAMYWYRQDPGQGLRLIYYSQIVNDFQKGDIAEGYSVSREKKESFPLTVTSAQKNPTAFYLCASTPGTGGVENTEAFFGQGTRLTVV.

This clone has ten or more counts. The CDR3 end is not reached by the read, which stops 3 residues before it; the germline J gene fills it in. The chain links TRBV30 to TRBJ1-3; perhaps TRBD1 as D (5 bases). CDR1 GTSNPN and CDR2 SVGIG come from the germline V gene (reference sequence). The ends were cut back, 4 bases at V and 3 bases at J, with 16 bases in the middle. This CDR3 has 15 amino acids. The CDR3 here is CAWMGGGSVGNTIYF. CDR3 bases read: TGTGCCTGGATGGGGGGGGGTTCGGTTGGAAACACC.

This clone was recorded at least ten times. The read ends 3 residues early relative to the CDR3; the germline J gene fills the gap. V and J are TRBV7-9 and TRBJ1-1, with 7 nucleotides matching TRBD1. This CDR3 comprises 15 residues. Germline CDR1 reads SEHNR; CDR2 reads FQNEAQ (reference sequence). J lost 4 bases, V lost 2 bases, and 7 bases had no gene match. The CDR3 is CASSLSGTDFTEAFF. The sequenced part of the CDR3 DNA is TGTGCCAGCAGCTTAAGTGGGACAGACTTCACTGAA.

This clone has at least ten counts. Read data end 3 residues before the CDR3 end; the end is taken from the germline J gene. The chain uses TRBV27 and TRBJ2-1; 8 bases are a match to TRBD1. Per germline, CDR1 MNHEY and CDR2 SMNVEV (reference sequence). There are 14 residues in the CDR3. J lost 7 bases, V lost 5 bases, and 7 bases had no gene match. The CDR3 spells CASSLGQGGNEQFF. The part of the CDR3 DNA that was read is TGTGCCAGCAGTCTCGGACAGGGCGGAAATGAG.

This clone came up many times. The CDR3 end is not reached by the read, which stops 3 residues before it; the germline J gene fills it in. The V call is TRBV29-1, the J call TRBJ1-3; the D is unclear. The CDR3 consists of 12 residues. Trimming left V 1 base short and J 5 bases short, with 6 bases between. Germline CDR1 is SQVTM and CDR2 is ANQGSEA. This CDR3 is CSVEGLRNTIYF. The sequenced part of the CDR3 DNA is TGCAGCGTTGAAGGGCTCAGAAACACC.

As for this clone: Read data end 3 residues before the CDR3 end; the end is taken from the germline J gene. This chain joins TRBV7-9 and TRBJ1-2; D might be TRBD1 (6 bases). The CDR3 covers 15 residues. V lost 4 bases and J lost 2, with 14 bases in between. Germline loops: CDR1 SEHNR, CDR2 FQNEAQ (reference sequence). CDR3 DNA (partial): TGTGCCAGCAGCTCCACCAGGGGCAGGAACTATGGC. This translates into CASSSTRGRNYG. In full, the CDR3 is CASSSTRGRNYGYTF.

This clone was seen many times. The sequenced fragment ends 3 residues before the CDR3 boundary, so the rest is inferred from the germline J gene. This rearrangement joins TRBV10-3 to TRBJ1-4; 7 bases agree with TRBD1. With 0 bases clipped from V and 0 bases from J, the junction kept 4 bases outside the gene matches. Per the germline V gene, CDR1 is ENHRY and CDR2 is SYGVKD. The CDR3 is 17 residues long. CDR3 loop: CAISESGGGATNEKLFF. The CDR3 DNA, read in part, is TGTGCCATCAGTGAGTCGGGAGGGGGCGCAACTAATGAAAAA.

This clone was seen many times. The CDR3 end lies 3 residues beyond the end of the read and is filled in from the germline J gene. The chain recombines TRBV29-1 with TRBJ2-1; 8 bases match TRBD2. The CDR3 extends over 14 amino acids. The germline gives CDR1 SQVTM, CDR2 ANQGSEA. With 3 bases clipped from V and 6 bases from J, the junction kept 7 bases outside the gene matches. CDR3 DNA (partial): TGCAGCGTTGAGTTCGGTAGCGGGACCAATGAG. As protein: CSVEFGSGTNE. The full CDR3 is CSVEFGSGTNEQFF.

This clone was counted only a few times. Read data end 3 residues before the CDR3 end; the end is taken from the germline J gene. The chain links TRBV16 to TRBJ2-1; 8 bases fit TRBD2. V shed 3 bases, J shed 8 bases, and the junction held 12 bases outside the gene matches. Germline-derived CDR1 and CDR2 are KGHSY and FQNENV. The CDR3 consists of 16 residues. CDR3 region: CASSHPGGGRWDEQFF. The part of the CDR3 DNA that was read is TGTGCCAGCAGCCACCCGGGGGGGGGCCGTTGGGATGAG.

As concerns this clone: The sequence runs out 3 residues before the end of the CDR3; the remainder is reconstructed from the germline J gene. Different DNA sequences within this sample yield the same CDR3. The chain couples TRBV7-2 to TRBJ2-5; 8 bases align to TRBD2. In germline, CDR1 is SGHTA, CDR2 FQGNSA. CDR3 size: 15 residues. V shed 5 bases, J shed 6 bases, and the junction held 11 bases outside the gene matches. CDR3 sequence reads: CASSRLAGGAKTQYF. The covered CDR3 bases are TGTGCCAGCAGCCGGCTGGCGGGGGGTGCGAAGACC.

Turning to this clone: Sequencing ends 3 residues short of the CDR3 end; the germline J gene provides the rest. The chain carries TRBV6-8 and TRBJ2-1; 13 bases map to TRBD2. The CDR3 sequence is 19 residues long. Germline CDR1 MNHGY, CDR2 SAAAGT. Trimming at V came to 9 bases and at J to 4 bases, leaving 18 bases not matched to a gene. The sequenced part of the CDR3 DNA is TGTGCCAGAGTGCCGGGGACTAGCGGGGAGGCGTGGGGGTACAATGAG. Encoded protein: CARVPGTSGEAWGYNE. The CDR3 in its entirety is CARVPGTSGEAWGYNEQFF.

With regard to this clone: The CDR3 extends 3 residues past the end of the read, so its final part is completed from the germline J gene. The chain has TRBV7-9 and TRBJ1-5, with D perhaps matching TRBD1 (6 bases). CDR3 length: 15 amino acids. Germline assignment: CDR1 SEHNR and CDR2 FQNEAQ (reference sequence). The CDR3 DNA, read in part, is TGTGCTAGCCTCGACCCAGGGGTAACCAATCAGCCC. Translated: CASLDPGVTNQP. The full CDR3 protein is CASLDPGVTNQPQHF. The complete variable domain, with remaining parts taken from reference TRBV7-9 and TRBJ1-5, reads DTGVSQNPRHKITKRGQNVTFRCDPISEHNRLYWYRQTLGQGPEFLTYFQNEAQLEKSRLLSDRFSAERPKGSFSTLEIQRTEQGDSAMYLCASLDPGVTNQPQHFGDGTRLSIL.

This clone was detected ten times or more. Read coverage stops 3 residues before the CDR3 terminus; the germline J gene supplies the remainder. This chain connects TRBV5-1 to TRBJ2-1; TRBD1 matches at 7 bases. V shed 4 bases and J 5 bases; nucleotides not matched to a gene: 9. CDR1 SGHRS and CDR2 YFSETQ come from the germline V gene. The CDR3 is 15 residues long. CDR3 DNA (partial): TGCGCCAGCAGCCGACCCGACAGGGCCGACAATGAG. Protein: CASSRPDRADNE. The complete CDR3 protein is CASSRPDRADNEQFF.

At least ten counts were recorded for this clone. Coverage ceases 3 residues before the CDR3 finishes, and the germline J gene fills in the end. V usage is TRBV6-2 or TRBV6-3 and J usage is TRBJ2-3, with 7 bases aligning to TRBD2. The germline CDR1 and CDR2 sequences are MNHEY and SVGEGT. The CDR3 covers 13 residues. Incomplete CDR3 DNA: TGTGCCACAAGAGCGGGGTCGACCCTAACG. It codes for CATRAGSTLT. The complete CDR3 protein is CATRAGSTLTQYF.